One and the same sample provided the 6 T cell receptor beta chains below, sequenced in a study of T cell changes during pregnancy in multiple sclerosis. Clones were read by immunoSEQ multiplex PCR, and TCRdb kept only the in-frame ones, dropping some. Among around 20,000 clones listed, approximately 88% were seen once. The specimen was CD8+ T cells from peripheral blood mononuclear cells, collected after pregnancy. These receptors all come from a female donor in good health, enrolled as a control in a pregnancy study.

The chain links TRBV15 to TRBJ1-2; the D gene is possibly TRBD1 (5 bases). CDR1 and CDR2 from the germline V gene are LNHNV and YYDKDF (reference sequence). The V gene lost 0 bases and the J gene lost 2 bases, with 7 bases spanning the gap. CDR3 length: 14 residues. The CDR3 nucleotides read TGTGCCACCAGCAGAGAGTCAGGGAACTATGGCTACACCTTC. Translating it yields CATSRESGNYGYTF.

V is TRBV27 and J is TRBJ2-7; 7 nucleotides match TRBD1. This CDR3 spans 13 amino acids. V trimming: 4 bases; J trimming: 3 bases; junction bases outside the gene matches: 3. Germline CDR1 reads MNHEY; CDR2 reads SMNVEV (reference sequence). The CDR3 sequence: CASSSRTGYEQYF. In DNA, the CDR3 is TGTGCCAGCAGTTCAAGGACAGGCTACGAGCAGTACTTC.

The chain couples TRBV19 to TRBJ2-7; TRBD2 matches at 9 bases. The J segment lost 2 bases and the V segment lost 4 bases, leaving 6 bases of the junction unmatched. In germline, CDR1 is LNHDA, CDR2 SQIVND (reference sequence). The CDR3 extends over 15 amino acids. The CDR3 loop reads CASSTLAGSAYEQYF. Here the CDR3 DNA reads TGTGCCAGTAGTACGCTAGCGGGGAGCGCCTACGAGCAGTACTTC.

The chain couples TRBV13 to TRBJ1-2, with 8 bases matching TRBD1. The V gene end was trimmed by 5 bases and the J gene end by 6 bases; junction bases not matched to a gene: 14. Germline lookup yields CDR1 PRHDT and CDR2 FYEKMQ (reference sequence). The CDR3 is 16 amino acids. The CDR3 loop reads CASSGALAGGKDGYTF. DNA of the CDR3: TGTGCCAGCAGCGGAGCCCTGGCAGGGGGCAAGGATGGCTACACCTTC.

In its sample, this clone was seen once. The chain uses TRBV9 and TRBJ2-1; 7 positions match TRBD1. Germline-derived CDR1 and CDR2 are SGDLS and YYNGEE. J lost 8 bases, V lost 0 bases, and 5 bases had no gene match. There are 14 residues in the CDR3. CDR3 protein: CASSVDRQGDEQFF. The CDR3 DNA follows: TGTGCCAGCAGCGTAGATCGACAGGGCGATGAGCAGTTCTTC.

The rearrangement joins TRBV4-2 to TRBJ2-7; 9 positions agree with TRBD1. The trim removed 0 bases at V and 2 bases at J, leaving 11 bases unmatched. The V gene's germline CDR1 is LGHNA and CDR2 YNFKEQ. The CDR3 loop spans 18 amino acids. CDR3 DNA: TGTGCCAGCAGCCAAGAGGAGGGATTAGGACAGGGGCCCTACGAGCAGTACTTC. Protein product: CASSQEEGLGQGPYEQYF.